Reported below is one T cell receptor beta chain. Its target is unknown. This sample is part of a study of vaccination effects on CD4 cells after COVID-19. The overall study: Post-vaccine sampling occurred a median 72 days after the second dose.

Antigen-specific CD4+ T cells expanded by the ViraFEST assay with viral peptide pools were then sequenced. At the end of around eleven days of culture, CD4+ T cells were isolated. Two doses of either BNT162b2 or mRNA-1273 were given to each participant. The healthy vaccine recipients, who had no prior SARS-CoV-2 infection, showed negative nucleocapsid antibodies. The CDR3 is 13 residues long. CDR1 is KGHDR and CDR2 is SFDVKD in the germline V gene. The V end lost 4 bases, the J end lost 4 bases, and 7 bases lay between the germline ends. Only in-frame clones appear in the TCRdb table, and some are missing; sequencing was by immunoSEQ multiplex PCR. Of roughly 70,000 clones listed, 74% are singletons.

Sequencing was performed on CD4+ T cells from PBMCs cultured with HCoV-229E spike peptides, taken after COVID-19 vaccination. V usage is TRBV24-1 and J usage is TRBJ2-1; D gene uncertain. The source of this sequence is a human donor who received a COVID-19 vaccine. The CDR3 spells CATSDPRYNEQFF. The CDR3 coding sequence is TGTGCCACCAGTGACCCCCGTTACAATGAGCAGTTCTTC.